This T cell receptor beta chain was recorded in a study of T cell repertoires in cytomegalovirus infection. V dropped 2 bases and J dropped 5; count of bases not matched to a gene: 3. CDR1 and CDR2 from the germline V gene are MNHEY and SVGAGI. The CDR3 has 15 amino acids. Study conclusions and caveats: Clonotypes of TCR beta that were HLA-C-restricted and CMV-specific dominated the ex vivo response. Summed frequency of public TCR beta families distinguished CMV carriers with the relevant HLA.

Via MiXCR, TCRdb re-called the reads, giving one row per CDR3 protein. The sample carries approximately 340,000 distinct CDR3 sequences, around 29% recorded once. The sample holds a few counts of this clonotype. No antigen is known for it. This TCR derives from a human donor in good health (CMV status not recorded). Some clones in this sample may be carry-over from other donors' samples. The sequenced sample was cultured PBMCs, obtained from culture after CMV antigen stimulation. The rearrangement joins TRBV6-5 to TRBJ2-2; 9 nucleotides line up with TRBD2. The CDR3 bases are TGTGCCAGCAGTTACGGGACTAGCAGGACCGGGGAGCTGTTTTTT. It is translated as CASSYGTSRTGELFF.